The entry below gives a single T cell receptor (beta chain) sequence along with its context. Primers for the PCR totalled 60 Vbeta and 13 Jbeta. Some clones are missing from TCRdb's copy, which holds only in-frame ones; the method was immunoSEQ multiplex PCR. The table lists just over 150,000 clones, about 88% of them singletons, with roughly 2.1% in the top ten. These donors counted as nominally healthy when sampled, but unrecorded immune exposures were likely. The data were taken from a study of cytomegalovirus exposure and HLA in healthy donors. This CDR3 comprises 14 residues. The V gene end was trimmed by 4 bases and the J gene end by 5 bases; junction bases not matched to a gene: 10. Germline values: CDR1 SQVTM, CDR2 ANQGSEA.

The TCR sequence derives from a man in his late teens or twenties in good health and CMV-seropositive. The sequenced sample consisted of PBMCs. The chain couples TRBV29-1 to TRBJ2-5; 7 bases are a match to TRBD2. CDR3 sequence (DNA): TGCAGCGTTGGTCGTACTGCGGGGGTGGAGACCCAGTACTTC. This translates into CSVGRTAGVETQYF.